This TCR beta chain was identified during a study of response to subunit inactivated influenza vaccine. Overall study findings and caveats: A suggestion made by the authors is that each seasonal influenza vaccination recruits few new T cells.

CDR1 SQVTM and CDR2 ANQGSEA come from the germline V gene. This CDR3 is built from 13 residues. V trimming: 4 bases; J trimming: 2 bases; junction bases outside the gene matches: 5. TCRdb used MiXCR to reprocess the RT-PCR reads, holding one entry per CDR3 protein. This sample has over 750,000 distinct CDR3 sequences, with around 21% found just once. On this clonotype: Its antigen is unidentified.

The V gene is TRBV29-1, the J gene TRBJ2-7; the match to TRBD2 covers 7 bases. The sequence came from a man aged 45-65 years who received an inactivated influenza vaccine. This specimen was PBMCs from blood, taken roughly 5 days after vaccination. The CDR3 nucleotides read TGCAGCGTTGTACTAGCGTCAACCTACGAGCAGTACTTC. Protein sequence: CSVVLASTYEQYF.